This T cell receptor (beta chain) emerged from a study of blood T cell repertoires in COVID-19. Background on the study: The analysed material was cDNA or gDNA that came from T cells, B-cell-depleted T cells, or PBMCs.

This clone was observed once. V lost 3 bases and J lost 4; bases outside the gene matches: 5. This CDR3 is built from 15 residues. Germline CDR1 LNHDA, CDR2 SQIVND (reference sequence). Clones were read by immunoSEQ multiplex PCR, and TCRdb kept only the in-frame ones, dropping some. The sample has about 150,000 clones; 75% to 90% are singletons. The sequenced material came from peripheral blood. The chain combines TRBV19 with TRBJ2-1; 8 bases match TRBD1. This TCR was recovered from a woman aged 55 to 70 with active COVID-19. This CDR3 reads CASSITGGVYNEQFF. CDR3 nucleotide sequence: TGTGCCAGTAGTATCACAGGGGGTGTATACAATGAGCAGTTCTTC.